This T cell receptor (beta chain) was recorded in a study of cytomegalovirus exposure and HLA in healthy donors. Study-level information: For the approximately 360 genotyped donors, approximately 82% fell within the Caucasian-associated ancestry cluster.

Details on this clone: The antigen is not known.

The CDR3 length is 16 residues. V gave up 4 bases and J gave up 2 bases; unmatched junction bases: 11. CDR1 is PRHDT, CDR2 FYEKMQ, per germline (reference sequence). The study ran its PCR with 60 Vbeta and 13 Jbeta primers. Clones were read by immunoSEQ multiplex PCR, and TCRdb kept only the in-frame ones, dropping some. The profile shows approximately 180,000 clones, around 87% of them singletons. Study findings and constraints: CMV serostatus was the sole immune exposure information available. A later analysis linked a missense variant in DCLRE1C to the trimming of TCR beta V and J genes.

Source material: PBMCs. The V call is TRBV13, the J call TRBJ2-7, with TRBD2 identical over 7 bases. This receptor was taken from a woman aged 18-35 years in good health and CMV-seronegative. The chain's CDR3 is CASSSAGEGFTYEQYF. The CDR3 DNA is TGTGCCAGCAGCTCCGCTGGGGAGGGCTTTACCTACGAGCAGTACTTC.